The 5 T cell receptor beta chains listed next were all sequenced from one sample in a study of blood T cells in healthy people across ages. A second PCR of about 7 to 12 cycles used a sample-barcoded 5' primer and a J-beta primer mix. TCRdb ran MiXCR on the 5' RACE reads and lists one entry per CDR3 protein. The sample has approximately 1,000,000 distinct CDR3 sequences, more than 40% seen once; the top ten hold approximately 19%. Input material: blood. These receptors were collected from a woman aged 60-70 years in good health.

The chain combines TRBV12-3 or TRBV12-4 with TRBJ2-7; possibly TRBD1 or TRBD2 for D (6 bases each). With the DNA end fitting TRBJ2-5 better, the J assignment may be wrong. CDR3 size: 15 residues. The CDR3 here is CATTEGGTIQETQYF. The DNA of the CDR3 is TGTGCCACGACAGAAGGGGGGACCATCCAAGAGACCCAGTACTTC.

The rearrangement joins TRBV25-1 to TRBJ2-7; D possibly matches TRBD1 or TRBD2 (6 bases each). Trimming cost V 2 bases and J 0 bases, with 11 bases left between them. The CDR3 consists of 15 residues. Germline values: CDR1 MGHDK, CDR2 SYGVNS. CDR3 nucleotides: TGTGCCAGCAGTGAAGGGGGGACATACTCCTACGAGCAGTACTTC. It specifies CASSEGGTYSYEQYF.

The chain is built from TRBV29-1 and TRBJ2-1, with D possibly TRBD1 on 6 matching bases. There are 15 residues in the CDR3. CDR1 SQVTM and CDR2 ANQGSEA come from the germline V gene. Trimming removed 2 bases from V and 3 bases from J, with 14 bases in between. The CDR3 coding sequence is TGCAGCGTTGAAAAGGACAGCCGGGACTACAATGAGCAGTTCTTC. This encodes CSVEKDSRDYNEQFF.

The genes are TRBV6-4 and TRBJ2-4; possibly TRBD2 for D (5 bases). This CDR3 is 13 amino acids long. Trimming stripped 7 bases from V and 0 bases from J, with 7 bases between. Germline V gene sequence: CDR1 MRHNA, CDR2 SNTAGT. CDR3 protein: CASTGVAKNIQYF. The CDR3 DNA reads TGTGCCAGCACCGGGGTAGCCAAAAACATTCAGTACTTC.

The chain is built from TRBV5-1 and TRBJ2-7; 11 bases agree with TRBD2. The assigned J gene may be wrong: the sequence end matches TRBJ2-1 better. This CDR3 is 15 amino acids long. Germline V gene lookup returns CDR1 SGHRS and CDR2 YFSETQ. In nucleotides, the CDR3 is TGCGCCAGCAGCTACATAGCGGGAGGGCCTGGTGAGCAGTTCTTC. It encodes CASSYIAGGPGEQFF.